Described below is a single T cell receptor (beta chain) sequence and its context. cDNA came from roughly 0.5 to 1 ug RNA primed by random hexamers. The CDR3 of TCR beta was amplified by immunoSEQ multiplex PCR across 54 Vbeta and 13 Jbeta. A single record per CDR3 protein comes from TCRdb applying MiXCR to the immunoSEQ multiplex PCR reads. There are 180,000 or so distinct CDR3 sequences in the sample; nearly 95% occur only once, and 0.093% lies in the top ten. CD8+ and CD4+ blood T cells underwent TCR beta sequencing. The patients serving as multiple sclerosis controls were treatment-naive. They had stable or active relapsing-remitting disease and fulfilled revised McDonald criteria. In contrast to the negatively isolated CD8+ and CD4+ T cells, TEMRA cells were FACS-enriched. This sample is part of a study of CD8 T cells in Susac syndrome. The germline gives CDR1 MNHEY, CDR2 SVGAGI. The V end lost 6 bases, the J end lost 4 bases, and 12 bases lay between the germline ends. The CDR3 spans 13 residues.

The material sequenced was CD4+ T cells from PBMCs. The chain employs TRBV6-5 and TRBJ1-2, with D perhaps matching TRBD1 (6 bases). The source is a human donor with multiple sclerosis. The CDR3 region has the DNA TGTGCCAGCAGCCCGGACAGCGCCTATGGCTACACCTTC. Amino acids: CASSPDSAYGYTF.